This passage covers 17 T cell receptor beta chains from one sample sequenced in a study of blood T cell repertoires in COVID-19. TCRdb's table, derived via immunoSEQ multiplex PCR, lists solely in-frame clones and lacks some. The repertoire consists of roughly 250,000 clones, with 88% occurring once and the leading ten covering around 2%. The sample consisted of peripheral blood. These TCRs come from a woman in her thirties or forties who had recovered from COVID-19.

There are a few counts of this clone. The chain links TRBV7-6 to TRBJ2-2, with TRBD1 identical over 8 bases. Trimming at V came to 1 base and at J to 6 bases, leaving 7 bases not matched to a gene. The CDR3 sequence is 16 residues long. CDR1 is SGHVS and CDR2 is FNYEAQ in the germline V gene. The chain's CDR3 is CASSLVFGQGSGELFF. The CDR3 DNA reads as TGTGCCAGCAGCTTAGTATTCGGACAGGGCTCCGGGGAGCTGTTTTTT.

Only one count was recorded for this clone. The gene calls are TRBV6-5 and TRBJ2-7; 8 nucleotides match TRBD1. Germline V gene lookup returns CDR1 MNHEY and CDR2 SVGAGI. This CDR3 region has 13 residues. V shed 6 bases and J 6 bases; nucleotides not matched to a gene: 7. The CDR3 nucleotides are TGTGCCAGCAGGCGGTGGACAGGGAGCGAGCAGTACTTC. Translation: CASRRWTGSEQYF.

The CDR3 nucleotides are TGTGCCAGCAGCCAAGGAGGAGGGACTTTCTTT. This gives the protein CASSQGGGTFF. J is TRBJ1-1 and V is TRBV3-1 (or the pseudogene TRBV3-2); no clear D. Looked up from germline, CDR1 is LGHDT and CDR2 is YNNKEL (reference sequence). V was trimmed by 1 base and J by 12 bases, leaving 9 bases between them. The length of the CDR3 is 11 residues.

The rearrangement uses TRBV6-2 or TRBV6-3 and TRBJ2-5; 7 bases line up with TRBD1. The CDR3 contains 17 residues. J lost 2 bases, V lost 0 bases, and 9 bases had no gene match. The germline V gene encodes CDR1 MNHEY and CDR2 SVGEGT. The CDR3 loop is CASSYSQGPVSQETQYF. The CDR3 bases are TGTGCCAGCAGTTACTCACAGGGGCCTGTATCTCAAGAGACCCAGTACTTC.

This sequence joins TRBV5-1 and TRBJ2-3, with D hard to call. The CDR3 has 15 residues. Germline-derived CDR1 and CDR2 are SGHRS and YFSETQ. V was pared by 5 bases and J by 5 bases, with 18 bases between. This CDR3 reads CASSSGLTYRDTQYF. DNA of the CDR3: TGCGCCAGCAGTAGTGGTTTGACTTACCGAGATACGCAGTATTTT.

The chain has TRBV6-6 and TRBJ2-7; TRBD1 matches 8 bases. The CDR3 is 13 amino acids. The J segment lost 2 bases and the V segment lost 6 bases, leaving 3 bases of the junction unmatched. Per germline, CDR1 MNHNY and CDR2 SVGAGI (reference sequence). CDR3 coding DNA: TGTGCCAGCAGCCGACAGGGGCCCTACGAGCAGTACTTC. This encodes CASSRQGPYEQYF.

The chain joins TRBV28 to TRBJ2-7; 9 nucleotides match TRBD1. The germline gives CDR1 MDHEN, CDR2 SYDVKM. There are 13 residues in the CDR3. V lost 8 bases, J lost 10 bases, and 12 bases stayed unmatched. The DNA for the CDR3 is TGTGCCAGCGGACAGGGGCTTCCCCCCGGACAGTACTTC. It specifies CASGQGLPPGQYF.

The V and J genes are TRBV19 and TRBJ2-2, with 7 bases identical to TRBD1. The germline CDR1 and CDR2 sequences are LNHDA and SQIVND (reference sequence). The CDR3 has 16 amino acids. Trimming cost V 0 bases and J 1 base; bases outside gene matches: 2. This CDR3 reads CASSIEHRGNTGELFF. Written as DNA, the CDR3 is TGTGCCAGTAGTATAGAACACAGGGGGAACACCGGGGAGCTGTTTTTT.

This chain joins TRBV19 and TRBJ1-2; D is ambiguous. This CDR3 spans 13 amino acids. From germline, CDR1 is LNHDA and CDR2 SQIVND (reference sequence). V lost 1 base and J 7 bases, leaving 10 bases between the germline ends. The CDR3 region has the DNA TGTGCCAGTAGTATAGTCGGGGATGCTGGCTACACCTTC. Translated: CASSIVGDAGYTF.

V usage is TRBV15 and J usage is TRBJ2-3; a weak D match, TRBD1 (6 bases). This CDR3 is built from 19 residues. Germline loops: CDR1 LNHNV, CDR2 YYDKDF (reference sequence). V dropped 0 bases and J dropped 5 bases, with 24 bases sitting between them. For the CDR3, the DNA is TGTGCCACCAGCAGAGAGGGTTTTATACAGGGTGGGGAAAAAGATACGCAGTATTTT. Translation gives CATSREGFIQGGEKDTQYF.

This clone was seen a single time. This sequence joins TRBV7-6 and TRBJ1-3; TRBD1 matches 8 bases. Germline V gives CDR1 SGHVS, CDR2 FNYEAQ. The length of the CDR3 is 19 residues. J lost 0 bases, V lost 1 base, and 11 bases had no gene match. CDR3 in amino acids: CASSLVARQGLSSGNTIYF. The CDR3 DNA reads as TGTGCCAGCAGCTTAGTGGCTAGACAGGGGCTTAGCTCTGGAAACACCATATATTTT.

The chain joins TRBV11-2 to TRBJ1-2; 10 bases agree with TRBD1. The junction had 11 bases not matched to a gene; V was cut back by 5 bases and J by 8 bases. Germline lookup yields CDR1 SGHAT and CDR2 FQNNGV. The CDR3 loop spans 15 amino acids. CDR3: CASSPGQGGGRGYTF. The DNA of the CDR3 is TGTGCCAGCAGCCCTGGACAGGGGGGGGGACGAGGCTACACCTTC.

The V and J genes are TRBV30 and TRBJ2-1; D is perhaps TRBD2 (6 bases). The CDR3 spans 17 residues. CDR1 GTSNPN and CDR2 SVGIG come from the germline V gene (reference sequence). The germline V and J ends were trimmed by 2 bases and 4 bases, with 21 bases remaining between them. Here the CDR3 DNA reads TGTGCCTGGAGTACCCCATTCTATAGCGGTTCTTACAATGAGCAGTTCTTC. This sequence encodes CAWSTPFYSGSYNEQFF.

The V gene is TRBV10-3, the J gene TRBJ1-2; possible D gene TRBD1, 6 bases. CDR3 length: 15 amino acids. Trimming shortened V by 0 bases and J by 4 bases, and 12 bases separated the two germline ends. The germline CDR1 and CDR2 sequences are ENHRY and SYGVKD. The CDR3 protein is CAISESWDTGYGYTF. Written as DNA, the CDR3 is TGTGCCATCAGTGAGTCGTGGGACACTGGCTATGGCTACACCTTC.

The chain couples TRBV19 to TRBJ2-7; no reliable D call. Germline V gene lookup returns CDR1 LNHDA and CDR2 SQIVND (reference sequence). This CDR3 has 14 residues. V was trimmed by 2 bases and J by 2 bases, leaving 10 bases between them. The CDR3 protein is CASSIFGGTYEQYF. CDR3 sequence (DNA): TGTGCCAGTAGTATATTTGGCGGAACCTACGAGCAGTACTTC.

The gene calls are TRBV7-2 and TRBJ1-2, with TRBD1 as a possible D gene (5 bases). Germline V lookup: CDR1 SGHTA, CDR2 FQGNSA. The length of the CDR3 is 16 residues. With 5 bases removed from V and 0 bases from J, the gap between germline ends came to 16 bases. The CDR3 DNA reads TGTGCCAGCAGCCTACATAGCAGGGCCCCTAACTATGGCTACACCTTC. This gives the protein CASSLHSRAPNYGYTF.

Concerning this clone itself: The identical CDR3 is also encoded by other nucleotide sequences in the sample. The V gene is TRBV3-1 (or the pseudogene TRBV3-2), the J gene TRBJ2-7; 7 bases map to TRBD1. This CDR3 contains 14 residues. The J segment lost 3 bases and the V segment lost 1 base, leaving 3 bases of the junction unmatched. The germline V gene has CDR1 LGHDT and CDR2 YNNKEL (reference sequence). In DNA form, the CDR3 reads TGTGCCAGCAGCCAAGGACAGGGCGGCTACGAGCAGTACTTC. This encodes CASSQGQGGYEQYF.